This T cell receptor beta chain was obtained from a study of T cell responses to AZD1222 COVID-19 vaccine. General study results and limits: Spike-specific TCR depth and breadth grew after two AZD1222 doses. Distributed over spike, vaccine-associated CD4 TCRs predominated at 160-218 and 743-854.

Concerning this clone: Its antigen remains unknown.

Using immunoSEQ multiplex PCR, the repertoire was profiled, and TCRdb retains in-frame clones only, with some absent. The data show more than 75,000 clones, approximately 89% seen once. This TCR came from an adult who received the AZD1222 COVID-19 vaccine. Sequencing used peripheral blood, obtained 28 days after the second AZD1222 dose.

In DNA, the CDR3 is TGTGCCAGCAGCTTAGCTGCTACAGCCTACGAGCAGTACTTC. Protein sequence: CASSLAATAYEQYF. The chain is built from TRBV7-8 and TRBJ2-7; unclear D gene. The CDR3 spans 14 residues. V lost 0 bases and J lost 2, with 8 bases in between. Germline V lookup: CDR1 SGHVS, CDR2 FQNEAQ.